Presented here are 21 T cell receptor beta chains from one specimen sequenced in a study of blood T cell repertoires in COVID-19. Only in-frame clones appear in the TCRdb table, and some are missing; sequencing was by immunoSEQ multiplex PCR. In the table there are 55,000 to 85,000 clones, 88% of which are singletons. Sequencing was carried out using peripheral blood. The receptors were sampled from a human donor in a cohort sampled during active COVID-19.

The CDR3 DNA follows: TGTGCCAGCAGCTTGACAGGGAAGGTATACGAGCAGTACTTC. This codes for CASSLTGKVYEQYF. This chain joins TRBV7-9 and TRBJ2-7; 7 positions agree with TRBD1. V lost 3 bases, J lost 4 bases, and 6 bases stayed unmatched. Germline V CDR1 and CDR2: SEHNR, FQNEAQ (reference sequence). The CDR3 consists of 14 residues.

The chain links TRBV4-3 to TRBJ1-2; possible D gene TRBD1, 6 bases. With 0 bases removed from V and 4 bases from J, the gap between germline ends came to 12 bases. CDR3 length: 15 amino acids. Germline CDR1 LGHNA, CDR2 YSLEER. CDR3: CASSQDGQGIYGYTF. Written as DNA, the CDR3 is TGCGCCAGCAGCCAAGATGGTCAGGGGATCTATGGCTACACCTTC.

The chain uses TRBV14 and TRBJ1-6; D might be TRBD1 (6 bases). Germline V lookup: CDR1 SGHDN, CDR2 FVKESK. The CDR3 sequence is 18 residues long. V lost 5 bases to trimming and J lost 1 base, with 18 bases between them. DNA for the CDR3: TGTGCCAGCAGCTTGAAGACAGGACCCGGTTCCTATAATTCACCCCTCCACTTT. Amino acid sequence: CASSLKTGPGSYNSPLHF.

The V call is TRBV6-6, the J call TRBJ1-3; 8 bases line up with TRBD1. In germline, CDR1 is MNHNY, CDR2 SVGAGI (reference sequence). Trimming took 9 bases from V and 0 from J; bases not matched to a gene: 1. The CDR3 is 13 residues long. CDR3 sequence reads: CASGQGSGNTIYF. CDR3 DNA: TGTGCCAGTGGACAGGGCTCTGGAAACACCATATATTTT.

The chain has TRBV5-4 and TRBJ1-1, with D unresolved. The CDR3 length is 15 residues. V was pared by 1 base and J by 0 bases, with 10 bases between. Germline V gives CDR1 SGHNT, CDR2 YYREEE (reference sequence). CDR3 amino acids: CASSLPGGVNTEAFF. The CDR3 DNA reads TGTGCCAGCAGCTTGCCCGGCGGGGTGAACACTGAAGCTTTCTTT. Variable domain in full (rest from reference TRBV5-4 and TRBJ1-1): ETGVTQSPTHLIKTRGQQVTLRCSSQSGHNTVSWYQQALGQGPQFIFQYYREEENGRGNFPPRFSGLQFPNYSSELNVNALELDDSALYLCASSLPGGVNTEAFFGQGTRLTVV.

The chain recombines TRBV5-1 with TRBJ2-7; 7 nucleotides align to TRBD2. V trimming: 2 bases; J trimming: 2 bases; junction bases outside the gene matches: 7. This CDR3 region has 15 residues. The germline V gene encodes CDR1 SGHRS and CDR2 YFSETQ. Here the CDR3 reads CASSFAPAGAYEQYF. The CDR3 DNA sequence: TGCGCCAGCAGCTTTGCGCCCGCGGGGGCCTACGAGCAGTACTTC.

This clone was counted a single time. The chain is built from TRBV30 and TRBJ2-7; D might be TRBD2 (6 bases). The ends were cut back, 1 base at V and 0 bases at J, with 10 bases in the middle. The germline CDR1 and CDR2 sequences are GTSNPN and SVGIG (reference sequence). CDR3 length: 14 residues. The CDR3 DNA sequence: TGTGCCTGGAGTGAGGAGGGGAGCTCCTACGAGCAGTACTTC. Residues: CAWSEEGSSYEQYF.

The chain joins TRBV19 to TRBJ2-7; 7 nucleotides line up with TRBD2. The CDR3 sequence is 16 residues long. The ends lost 3 bases at V and 0 bases at J; junction bases unmatched: 8. Germline V gene data show CDR1 as LNHDA and CDR2 as SQIVND (reference sequence). CDR3 DNA sequence: TGTGCCAGTAGTATCGGGGCGGGGGAAATCTCCTACGAGCAGTACTTC. Residues: CASSIGAGEISYEQYF.

The chain carries TRBV7-2 and TRBJ1-5, with D hard to call. The CDR3 contains 13 residues. The germline V and J ends were trimmed by 3 bases and 2 bases, with 5 bases remaining between them. Germline loops: CDR1 SGHTA, CDR2 FQGNSA. CDR3 region: CASSFYGNQPQHF. As DNA, the CDR3 is TGTGCCAGCAGCTTTTATGGCAATCAGCCCCAGCATTTT. Drawing the rest from reference TRBV7-2 and TRBJ1-5, the complete variable domain is GAGVSQSPSNKVTEKGKDVELRCDPISGHTALYWYRQSLGQGLEFLIYFQGNSAPDKSGLPSDRFSAERTGGSVSTLTIQRTQQEDSAVYLCASSFYGNQPQHFGDGTRLSIL.

In its sample, this clone was seen once. The J gene is TRBJ2-2, the V gene TRBV30; a possible D gene is TRBD2 (5 bases). Trimming cost V 5 bases and J 7 bases, with 14 bases left between them. The CDR3 runs 13 residues. Germline lookup yields CDR1 GTSNPN and CDR2 SVGIG (reference sequence). In nucleotides, the CDR3 is TGTGCCTGGCGGCCATTCAGCGGCGGGGAGCTGTTTTTT. The encoded protein is CAWRPFSGGELFF.

The V and J genes are TRBV4-1 and TRBJ2-3; the match to TRBD2 covers 7 bases. CDR3 length: 15 amino acids. J lost 4 bases, V lost 1 base, and 5 bases had no gene match. Germline CDR1 reads MGHRA; CDR2 reads YSYEKL. The CDR3 DNA sequence: TGCGCCAGCAGCCAAGGGGAGCGGGACTCAGATACGCAGTATTTT. Translation gives CASSQGERDSDTQYF.

The rearrangement joins TRBV4-3 to TRBJ1-1; the match to TRBD1 covers 7 bases. The junction had 2 bases not matched to a gene; V was cut back by 0 bases and J by 1 base. Looked up from germline, CDR1 is LGHNA and CDR2 is YSLEER. This CDR3 has 15 amino acids. CDR3 loop: CASSQEPGGNTEAFF. CDR3 nucleotide sequence: TGCGCCAGCAGCCAAGAACCAGGGGGGAACACTGAAGCTTTCTTT.

The table lists this clone with a count of one. CDR3 nucleotides: TGTGCCAGCAGCCAAGCTATTGAAAACACCATATATTTT. Translating gives CASSQAIENTIYF. V and J are TRBV4-2 and TRBJ1-3; D is unresolved. The CDR3 loop spans 13 amino acids. Deletions cut 1 base from V and 6 bases from J, with 7 bases between. Per the germline V gene, CDR1 is LGHNA and CDR2 is YNFKEQ.

The rearrangement links TRBV5-1 to TRBJ2-7; 10 bases map to TRBD2. This CDR3 is built from 13 residues. Germline values: CDR1 SGHRS, CDR2 YFSETQ. Trimming took 7 bases from V and 0 from J; bases not matched to a gene: 1. This chain's CDR3 is CASGLADSYEQYF. The CDR3, as DNA: TGCGCCAGCGGACTAGCGGACTCCTACGAGCAGTACTTC.

The chain recombines TRBV6-5 with TRBJ2-3, with 7 bases lining up with TRBD2. There are 15 residues in the CDR3. CDR1 is MNHEY and CDR2 is SVGAGI in the germline V gene. The V segment lost 7 bases and the J segment 0 bases; nucleotides outside the gene matches: 7. Here the CDR3 reads CASTLGGSSTDTQYF. The CDR3 DNA is TGTGCCAGCACTTTGGGGGGGTCTAGCACAGATACGCAGTATTTT.

For the CDR3, the DNA is TGCGCCACCAGCAGGGATAGCAATCAGCCCCAGCATTTT. It codes for CATSRDSNQPQHF. The V gene is TRBV10-1, the J gene TRBJ1-5, with D maybe TRBD1 (5 bases). Germline assignment: CDR1 WNHNN and CDR2 SYGVQD (reference sequence). This CDR3 is 13 amino acids long. Trimming stripped 10 bases from V and 0 bases from J, with 10 bases between.

CDR3 protein: CASSMGQGGIGYTF. As DNA, the CDR3 is TGTGCCAGCAGCATGGGACAGGGTGGTATCGGCTACACCTTC. The chain carries TRBV11-2 and TRBJ1-2; 9 bases are shared with TRBD1. Germline CDR1 is SGHAT and CDR2 is FQNNGV. The J segment lost 8 bases and the V segment lost 5 bases, leaving 9 bases of the junction unmatched. The CDR3 is made up of 14 amino acids.

The chain employs TRBV11-3 and TRBJ1-6, with D uncertain. This CDR3 region has 13 residues. Trimming took 0 bases from V and 7 from J, leaving 4 bases between them. Germline loops: CDR1 SGHNT, CDR2 YENEEA. In DNA, the CDR3 is TGTGCCAGCAGCTTAGATCTGAATTCACCCCTCCACTTT. Protein sequence: CASSLDLNSPLHF. Together with reference TRBV11-3 and TRBJ1-6, the CDR3 gives the full variable domain: EAGVVQSPRYKIIEKKQPVAFWCNPISGHNTLYWYLQNLGQGPELLIRYENEEAVDDSQLPKDRFSAERLKGVDSTLKIQPAELGDSAVYLCASSLDLNSPLHFGNGTRLTVT.

The rearrangement joins TRBV19 to TRBJ1-5, with TRBD1 as a possible D gene (6 bases). The germline V gene has CDR1 LNHDA and CDR2 SQIVND (reference sequence). Trimming stripped 6 bases from V and 7 bases from J, with 13 bases between. The CDR3 has 13 amino acids. CDR3 sequence: CASREQGNQPQHF. The CDR3 coding sequence is TGTGCCAGTAGGGAACAGGGTAACCAGCCCCAGCATTTT.

J is TRBJ1-2 and V is TRBV6-2 or TRBV6-3, with TRBD1 matching 7 bases. This CDR3 spans 16 amino acids. V lost 2 bases to trimming and J lost 3 bases; unmatched junction nucleotides: 9. Germline V gene data show CDR1 as MNHEY and CDR2 as SVGEGT. The CDR3 coding sequence is TGTGCCAGCAGTTACCGGGACAGAGCGCCCTACTATGGCTACACCTTC. This sequence encodes CASSYRDRAPYYGYTF.

The rearrangement uses TRBV24-1 and TRBJ2-2, with 14 bases that match TRBD2. With 1 base clipped from V and 2 bases from J, the junction kept 2 bases outside the gene matches. CDR1 and CDR2 from the germline V gene are KGHDR and SFDVKD. The CDR3 length is 18 residues. For the CDR3, the DNA is TGTGCCACCAGTGATTTAGGGACTAGCGGGAGAAACACCGGGGAGCTGTTTTTT. Translating it yields CATSDLGTSGRNTGELFF.